This T cell receptor beta chain was retrieved from a study of blood T cell repertoires in COVID-19. The CDR3 consists of 15 residues. Trimming removed 2 bases from V and 1 base from J, with 11 bases in between. CDR1 and CDR2 (germline): MNHEY, SVGAGI. Original analysis: Amplification with reference gene primers provided the estimates of nucleated cell counts. Produced via immunoSEQ multiplex PCR; TCRdb's table is partial and in-frame only. V, J and clone size are those of that table, while D and trimming were read from the DNA. Seen here are about 90,000 clones, 75% to 95% observed once, and the top ten hold 4.5% to 5.5%.

The sequenced material came from peripheral blood. This chain links TRBV6-5 with TRBJ1-1; a weak D match, TRBD1 (6 bases). This TCR was sampled from a man aged 50 or older with acute or convalescent COVID-19. The CDR3 region is CASSYHGQRNTEAFF. The CDR3 DNA follows: TGTGCCAGCAGTTACCACGGACAGCGGAACACTGAAGCTTTCTTT.